A single T cell receptor beta chain is shown here with its context. Method: immunoSEQ multiplex PCR; TCRdb's copy keeps in-frame clones and lacks some. In the table there are 95,000 to 100,000 clones, 91% of which are singletons. Trimming shortened V by 2 bases and J by 7 bases, and 15 bases separated the two germline ends. The CDR3 is made up of 15 amino acids. Germline-derived CDR1 and CDR2 are MNHNY and SVGAGI (reference sequence). This record belongs to a study of blood T cell repertoires in COVID-19. The chain combines TRBV6-6 with TRBJ2-1; tentative D call: TRBD1 (6 bases). Sequencing was carried out using peripheral blood. This TCR was sampled from a man between 50 and 59 years old with acute or convalescent COVID-19. CDR3 DNA: TGTGCCAGCAGTTACGCAGGGGTGAATTTGAATGAGCAGTTCTTC. Protein: CASSYAGVNLNEQFF.